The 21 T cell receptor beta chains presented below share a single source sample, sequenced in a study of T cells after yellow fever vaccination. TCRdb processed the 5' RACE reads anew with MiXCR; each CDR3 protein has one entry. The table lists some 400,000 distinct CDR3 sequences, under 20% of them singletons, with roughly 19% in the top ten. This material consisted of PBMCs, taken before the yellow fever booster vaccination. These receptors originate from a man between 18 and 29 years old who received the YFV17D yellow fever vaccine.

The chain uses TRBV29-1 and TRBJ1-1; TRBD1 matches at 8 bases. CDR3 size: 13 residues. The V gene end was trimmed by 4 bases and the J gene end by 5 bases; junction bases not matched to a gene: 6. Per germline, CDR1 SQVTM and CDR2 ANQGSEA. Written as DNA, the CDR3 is TGCAGCGTTGGCCGACAGGGGCATACTGAAGCTTTCTTT. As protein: CSVGRQGHTEAFF.

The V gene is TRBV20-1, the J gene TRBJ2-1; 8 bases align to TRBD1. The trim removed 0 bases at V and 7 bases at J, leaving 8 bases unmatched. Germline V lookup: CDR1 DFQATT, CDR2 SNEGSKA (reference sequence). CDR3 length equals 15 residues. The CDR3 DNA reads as TGCAGTGCTAGAGATAACCAGGGGGCATGGAATGAGCAGTTCTTC. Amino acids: CSARDNQGAWNEQFF.

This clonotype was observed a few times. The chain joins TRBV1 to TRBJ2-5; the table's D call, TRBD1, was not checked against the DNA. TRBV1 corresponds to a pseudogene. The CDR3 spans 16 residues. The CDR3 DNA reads TGCACCAGCAGCCAAGACCAACGGGATGACCAGGAGACCCAGTACTTC. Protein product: CTSSQDQRDDQETQYF.

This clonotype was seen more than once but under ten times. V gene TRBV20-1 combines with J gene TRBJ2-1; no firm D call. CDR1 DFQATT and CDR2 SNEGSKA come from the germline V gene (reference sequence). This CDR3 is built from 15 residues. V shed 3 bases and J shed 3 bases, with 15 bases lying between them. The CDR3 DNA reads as TGCAGTGCTAGGGTGGCTCCCCGACGCTACAATGAGCAGTTCTTC. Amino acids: CSARVAPRRYNEQFF.

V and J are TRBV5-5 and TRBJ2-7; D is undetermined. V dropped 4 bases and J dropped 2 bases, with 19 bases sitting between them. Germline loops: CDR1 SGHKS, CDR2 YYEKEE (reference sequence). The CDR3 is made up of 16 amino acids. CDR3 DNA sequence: TGTGCCAGCAGCCCTCGTCCGGACCTTAGACCCTACGAGCAGTACGTC. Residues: CASSPRPDLRPYEQYV.

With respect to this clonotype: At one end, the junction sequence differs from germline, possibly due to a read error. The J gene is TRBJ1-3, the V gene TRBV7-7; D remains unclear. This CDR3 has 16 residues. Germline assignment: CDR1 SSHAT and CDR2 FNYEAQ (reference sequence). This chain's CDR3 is CASSLGSPASGNTIYF. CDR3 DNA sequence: TGTGCTAGCAGCTTAGGATCGCCTGCCTCTGGAAACACCATATATTTT.

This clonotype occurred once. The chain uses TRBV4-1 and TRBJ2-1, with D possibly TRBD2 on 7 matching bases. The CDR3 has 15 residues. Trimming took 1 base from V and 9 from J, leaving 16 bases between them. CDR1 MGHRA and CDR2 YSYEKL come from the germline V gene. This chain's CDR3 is CASSQVGGRGGEQFF. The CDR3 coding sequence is TGCGCCAGCAGCCAAGTTGGAGGGAGGGGGGGTGAGCAGTTCTTC.

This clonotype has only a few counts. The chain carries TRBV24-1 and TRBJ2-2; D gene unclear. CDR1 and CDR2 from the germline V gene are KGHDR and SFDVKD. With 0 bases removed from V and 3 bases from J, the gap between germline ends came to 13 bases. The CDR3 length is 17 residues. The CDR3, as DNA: TGTGCCACCAGTGATTTGCTCAGCAGCCCCCACACCGGGGAGCTGTTTTTT. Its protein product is CATSDLLSSPHTGELFF.

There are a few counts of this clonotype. The CDR3 region is CASSPRYSPIGTQYF. As DNA, the CDR3 is TGTGCCAGCAGCCCCCGGTACAGTCCGATCGGTACGCAGTATTTT. This chain joins TRBV11-2 and TRBJ2-3; D gene uncertain. This CDR3 region has 15 residues. Germline V gene sequence: CDR1 SGHAT, CDR2 FQNNGV. Trimming took off 5 bases at V and 8 bases at J, with 20 bases between the two ends.

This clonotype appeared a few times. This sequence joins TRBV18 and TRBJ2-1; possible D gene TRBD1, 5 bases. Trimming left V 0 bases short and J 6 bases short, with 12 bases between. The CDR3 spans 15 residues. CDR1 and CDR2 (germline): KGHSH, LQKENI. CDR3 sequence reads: CASSPPLGVGNEQFF. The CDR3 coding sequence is TGTGCCAGCTCACCACCGCTAGGGGTAGGCAATGAGCAGTTCTTC.

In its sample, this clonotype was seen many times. The CDR3 coding sequence is TGTGCCAGCATGCAGGGAGGGCTTGATTCACCCCTCCACTTT. As protein: CASMQGGLDSPLHF. This chain uses TRBV6-5 with TRBJ1-6; TRBD1 is a possible D gene (5 bases). V was clipped by 7 bases and J by 8 bases, with 15 bases between them. CDR3 length equals 14 residues. Germline CDR1 is MNHEY and CDR2 is SVGAGI.

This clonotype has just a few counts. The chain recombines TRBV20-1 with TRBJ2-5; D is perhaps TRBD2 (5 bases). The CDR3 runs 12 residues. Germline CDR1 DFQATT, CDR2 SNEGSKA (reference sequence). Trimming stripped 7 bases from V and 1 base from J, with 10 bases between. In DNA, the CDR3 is TGCAGTGGGAGGAGGACCCAAGAGACCCAGTACTTC. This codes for CSGRRTQETQYF.

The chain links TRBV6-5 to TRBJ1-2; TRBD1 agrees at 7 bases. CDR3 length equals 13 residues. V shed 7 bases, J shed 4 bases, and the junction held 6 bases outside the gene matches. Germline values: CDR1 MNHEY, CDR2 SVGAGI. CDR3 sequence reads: CASTPTGTYGYTF. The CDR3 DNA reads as TGTGCCAGCACTCCGACAGGGACCTATGGCTACACCTTC.

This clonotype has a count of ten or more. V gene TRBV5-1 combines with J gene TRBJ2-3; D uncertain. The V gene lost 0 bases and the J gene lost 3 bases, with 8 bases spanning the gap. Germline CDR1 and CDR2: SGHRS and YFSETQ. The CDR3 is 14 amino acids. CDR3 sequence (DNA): TGCGCCAGCAGCTTGGAGGGATTAACAGATACGCAGTATTTT. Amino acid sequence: CASSLEGLTDTQYF.

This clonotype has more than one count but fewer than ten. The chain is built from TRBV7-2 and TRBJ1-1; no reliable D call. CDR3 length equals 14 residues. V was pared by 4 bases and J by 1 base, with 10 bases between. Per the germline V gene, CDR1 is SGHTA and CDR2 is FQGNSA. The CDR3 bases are TGTGCCAGCAGCTGGGGAATTGGGAACACTGAAGCTTTCTTT. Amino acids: CASSWGIGNTEAFF.

CDR3 residues: CASSSGTGRASTDTQYF. CDR3 nucleotide sequence: TGTGCCAGCAGTTCCGGGACGGGACGAGCTAGCACAGATACGCAGTATTTT. The rearrangement uses TRBV12-3 or TRBV12-4 and TRBJ2-3; D possibly uses TRBD1 or TRBD2 (5 bases each). The CDR3 loop spans 17 amino acids. Trimming removed 4 bases at V and 0 bases at J, with 17 bases between.

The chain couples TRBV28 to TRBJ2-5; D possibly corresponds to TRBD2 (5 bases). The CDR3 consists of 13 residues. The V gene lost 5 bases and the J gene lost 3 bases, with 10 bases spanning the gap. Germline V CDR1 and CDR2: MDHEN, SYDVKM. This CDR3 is CASSRGNEETQYF. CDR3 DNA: TGTGCCAGCAGTAGAGGGAATGAAGAGACCCAGTACTTC.

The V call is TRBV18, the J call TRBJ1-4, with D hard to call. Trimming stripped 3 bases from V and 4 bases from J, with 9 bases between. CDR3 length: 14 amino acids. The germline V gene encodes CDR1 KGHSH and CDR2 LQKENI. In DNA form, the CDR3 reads TGTGCCAGCTCACCGATCAGGCTTAATGAAAAACTGTTTTTT. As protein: CASSPIRLNEKLFF.

Here the CDR3 DNA reads TGCAGCGTCCAAACTGACCGGGACACCGGCTACGAGCAGTACTTC. Translation: CSVQTDRDTGYEQYF. This sequence joins TRBV29-1 and TRBJ2-7; TRBD1 might be the D (6 bases). Germline CDR1 reads SQVTM; CDR2 reads ANQGSEA. CDR3 length: 15 amino acids. The ends were cut back, 6 bases at V and 3 bases at J, with 21 bases in the middle.

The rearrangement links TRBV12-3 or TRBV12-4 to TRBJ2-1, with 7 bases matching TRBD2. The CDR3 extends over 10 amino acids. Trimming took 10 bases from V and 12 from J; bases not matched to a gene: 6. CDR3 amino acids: CATARGMQFF. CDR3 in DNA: TGTGCCACAGCGCGGGGGATGCAGTTCTTC.

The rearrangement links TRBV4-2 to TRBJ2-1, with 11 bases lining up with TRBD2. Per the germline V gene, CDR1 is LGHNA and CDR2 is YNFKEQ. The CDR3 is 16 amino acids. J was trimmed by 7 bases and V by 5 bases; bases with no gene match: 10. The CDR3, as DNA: TGTGCCAGCAGCGGACCTAGCGGGGGGATCGGAAATGAGCAGTTCTTC. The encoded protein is CASSGPSGGIGNEQFF.